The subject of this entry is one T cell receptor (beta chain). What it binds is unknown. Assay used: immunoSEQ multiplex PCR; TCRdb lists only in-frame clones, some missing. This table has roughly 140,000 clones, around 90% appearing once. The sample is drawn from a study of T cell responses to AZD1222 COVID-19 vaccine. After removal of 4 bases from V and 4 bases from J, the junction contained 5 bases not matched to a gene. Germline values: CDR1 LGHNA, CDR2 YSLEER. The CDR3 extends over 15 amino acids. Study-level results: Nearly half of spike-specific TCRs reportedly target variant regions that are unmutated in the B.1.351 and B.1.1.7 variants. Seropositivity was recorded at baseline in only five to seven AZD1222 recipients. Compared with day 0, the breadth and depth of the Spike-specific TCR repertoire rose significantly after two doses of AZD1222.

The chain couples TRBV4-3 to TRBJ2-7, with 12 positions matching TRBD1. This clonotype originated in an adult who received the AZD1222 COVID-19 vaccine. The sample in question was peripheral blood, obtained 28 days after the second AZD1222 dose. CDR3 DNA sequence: TGCGCCAGCAGCCGCACGGGACAGGGGGCTTACGAGCAGTACTTC. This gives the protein CASSRTGQGAYEQYF.